Sequencing of this T cell receptor beta chain was carried out in a study of T-cell memory formation after mild COVID-19. TCRdb fed the 5' RACE reads into MiXCR, producing one record per CDR3 protein. The sample lists hundreds of thousands of distinct CDR3 sequences, around 15% occurring once. This clonotype occurred a few times. The germline V and J ends were trimmed by 2 bases and 2 bases, with 4 bases remaining between them. This CDR3 spans 14 amino acids. Germline CDR1 is SNHLY and CDR2 is FYNNEI. V gene TRBV2 combines with J gene TRBJ2-6; no clear D. Sequenced material: PBMCs or a T cell subset sorted from them (not recorded which). The sequence derives from a young man who had mild COVID-19 (a few samples of this study predate the infection). Cell type and time point are not known. The CDR3 DNA reads TGTGCCAGCAGTGAAACTCCTGGGGCCAACGTCCTGACTTTC. Protein product: CASSETPGANVLTF.